The 16 T cell receptor beta chains presented below share a single source sample, sequenced in a study of CD8 T cells in ankylosing spondylitis. The antigens of these receptors remain unknown. Study-level findings and limits: One TCR beta motif, made up of about 8 highly homologous variants, appeared characteristic of ankylosing spondylitis blood.

Each CDR3 protein gets one entry after TCRdb re-called the 5' RACE reads with MiXCR. The sample yields more than 650,000 distinct CDR3 sequences, about 10% seen once. The sequenced sample was blood, either unsorted or a sorted T cell fraction (not recorded which). These receptors all stem from a male donor with ankylosing spondylitis.

The genes are TRBV27 and TRBJ1-6; D ambiguous. Germline assignment: CDR1 MNHEY and CDR2 SMNVEV (reference sequence). The CDR3 is made up of 11 amino acids. V was clipped by 8 bases and J by 9 bases, with 8 bases between them. In DNA form, the CDR3 reads TGTGCCAGCCGTGAGGGTTCACCCCTCCACTTT. Its protein is CASREGSPLHF.

This clonotype occurred a few times. This chain links TRBV6-2 or TRBV6-3 with TRBJ2-1; perhaps TRBD1 as D (6 bases). V was trimmed by 1 base and J by 9 bases, leaving 10 bases between them. The germline gives CDR1 MNHEY, CDR2 SVGEGT. The CDR3 runs to 13 residues. CDR3 protein: CASSYFEGGEQFF. As DNA, the CDR3 is TGTGCCAGCAGTTACTTTGAAGGGGGTGAGCAGTTCTTC.

This clonotype has only a few counts. The V gene is TRBV7-8, the J gene TRBJ2-3; 8 bases map to TRBD2. The CDR3 has 16 amino acids. Germline values: CDR1 SGHVS, CDR2 FQNEAQ. The junction had 12 bases not matched to a gene; V was cut back by 5 bases and J by 5 bases. The CDR3 DNA is TGTGCCAGCAGCGGTCGTTACGGGGGGGTTAGAGATACGCAGTATTTT. Its protein is CASSGRYGGVRDTQYF.

This clonotype was seen a handful of times. The gene calls are TRBV4-3 and TRBJ2-2; perhaps TRBD2 as D (6 bases). Germline lookup yields CDR1 LGHNA and CDR2 YSLEER. The CDR3 covers 16 residues. With 8 bases removed from V and 0 bases from J, the gap between germline ends came to 16 bases. The CDR3 is CASGGLVGTNTGELFF. CDR3 bases: TGCGCCAGCGGGGGGTTGGTAGGGACGAACACCGGGGAGCTGTTTTTT.

This clonotype turned up a few times. This chain connects TRBV10-3 to TRBJ1-5; D is undetermined. The CDR3 runs 16 residues. V lost 3 bases to trimming and J lost 1 base, with 13 bases between them. From germline, CDR1 is ENHRY and CDR2 SYGVKD. CDR3 sequence (DNA): TGTGCCATCAGTGACGGAGGACGCCCGAGCAATCAGCCCCAGCATTTT. Residues: CAISDGGRPSNQPQHF.

V is TRBV7-8 and J is TRBJ1-1, with D uncertain. The germline V and J ends were trimmed by 5 bases and 1 base, with 14 bases remaining between them. CDR1 and CDR2 (germline): SGHVS, FQNEAQ. The CDR3 has 15 amino acids. CDR3 residues: CASSMSGNGNTEAFF. In DNA, the CDR3 is TGTGCCAGCAGCATGTCGGGAAACGGGAACACTGAAGCTTTCTTT.

The CDR3 loop is CASSRGDRGSNQPQHF. The CDR3 DNA sequence: TGTGCCAGCTCACGGGGAGACAGGGGGTCCAATCAGCCCCAGCATTTT. The chain is built from TRBV18 and TRBJ1-5; TRBD1 matches at 9 bases. Germline loops: CDR1 KGHSH, CDR2 LQKENI. CDR3 length equals 16 residues. Unmatched junction bases numbered 7, after V lost 4 bases and J lost 3 bases.

The rearrangement links TRBV6-2 or TRBV6-3 to TRBJ2-5, with D perhaps matching TRBD1 (5 bases). CDR3 length: 18 residues. V was pared by 7 bases and J by 0 bases, with 24 bases between. Germline V gene lookup returns CDR1 MNHEY and CDR2 SVGEGT. The CDR3 nucleotides are TGTGCCAGCATTCCAGTTAACGGCGACGACAGACACCAAGAGACCCAGTACTTC. It translates to CASIPVNGDDRHQETQYF.

The CDR3 DNA follows: TGCAGTGCCTTCAGTGGAGCGGGATCCTACAATGAGCAGTTCTTC. Its protein is CSAFSGAGSYNEQFF. The chain carries TRBV20-1 and TRBJ2-1, with 7 bases that match TRBD2. From germline, CDR1 is DFQATT and CDR2 SNEGSKA (reference sequence). The CDR3 contains 15 residues. Trimming at V came to 6 bases and at J to 1 base, leaving 9 bases not matched to a gene.

The chain links TRBV4-3 to TRBJ2-1; D may be TRBD1 (6 bases). In germline, CDR1 is LGHNA, CDR2 YSLEER. V was shortened by 5 bases and J by 7 bases, with 18 bases between the two germline ends. The length of the CDR3 is 15 residues. In DNA, the CDR3 is TGCGCCAGCAGCGTCAGGGGACAATTAGAGAATGAGCAGTTCTTC. It codes for CASSVRGQLENEQFF.

CDR3 in amino acids: CSVARAVNQPQHF. The DNA for the CDR3 is TGCAGCGTTGCGAGGGCGGTCAATCAGCCCCAGCATTTT. V and J are TRBV29-1 and TRBJ1-5, with D uncertain. CDR1 SQVTM and CDR2 ANQGSEA come from the germline V gene. Trimming took off 4 bases at V and 3 bases at J, with 10 bases between the two ends. The CDR3 has 13 residues.

A few counts support this clonotype. The rearrangement uses TRBV29-1 and TRBJ1-1; D not resolved. The CDR3 covers 15 residues. Between the trimmed V and J ends, which lost 3 bases and 4 bases, there was a span of 18 bases. The germline CDR1 and CDR2 sequences are SQVTM and ANQGSEA. The CDR3 DNA reads TGCAGCGTTGACGCACATCTAAGACCGGGCACTGAAGCTTTCTTT. It yields the protein CSVDAHLRPGTEAFF.

The rearrangement joins TRBV27 to TRBJ1-6, with D possibly being TRBD1 (5 bases). This CDR3 is 16 amino acids long. Trimming stripped 7 bases from V and 0 bases from J, with 13 bases between. Germline V CDR1 and CDR2: MNHEY, SMNVEV (reference sequence). The CDR3 nucleotides are TGTGCCAGCACCAGGGACGGCAGCTCCTATAATTCACCCCTCCACTTT. It yields the protein CASTRDGSSYNSPLHF.

This clonotype showed up just a few times. The rearrangement uses TRBV7-9 and TRBJ1-1; D unclear. The V gene's germline CDR1 is SEHNR and CDR2 FQNEAQ (reference sequence). The CDR3 covers 11 residues. V lost 10 bases, J lost 8 bases, and 14 bases lay in between. The CDR3 loop reads CATLGRVEAFF. The CDR3 nucleotides are TGTGCCACTCTCGGACGGGTGGAAGCTTTCTTT.

V gene TRBV27 combines with J gene TRBJ2-7; 10 bases match TRBD1. Germline loops: CDR1 MNHEY, CDR2 SMNVEV (reference sequence). The V and J ends lost 2 bases and 3 bases, in that order; junction bases with no gene match: 4. The CDR3 length is 15 residues. The CDR3 is CASSLGTGVNYEQYF. CDR3 DNA sequence: TGTGCCAGCAGTTTAGGGACAGGGGTCAACTACGAGCAGTACTTC.

V is TRBV29-1 and J is TRBJ2-3, with 12 bases aligning to TRBD2. The CDR3 spans 16 residues. The trim removed 8 bases at V and 6 bases at J, leaving 15 bases unmatched. Germline V gene lookup returns CDR1 SQVTM and CDR2 ANQGSEA. The CDR3 spells CSMTSGRLVGVDTQYF. The DNA of the CDR3 is TGCAGCATGACTAGCGGGAGACTCGTGGGCGTGGATACGCAGTATTTT.